Listed here are 2 T cell receptor beta chains from one sample, sequenced in a study of control samples from healthy donors and cancer patients. Produced via immunoSEQ multiplex PCR; TCRdb's table is partial and in-frame only. The table has approximately 50,000 clones, 87% seen once. Sequenced: PBMCs. The origin of the receptors is a man in his fifties or sixties with head and neck cancer.

The chain combines TRBV2 with TRBJ2-1, with a weak D call TRBD1 (5 bases). The CDR3 has 14 residues. V was pared by 4 bases and J by 7 bases, with 14 bases between. Germline V gene lookup returns CDR1 SNHLY and CDR2 FYNNEI. CDR3 amino acids: CASSGDQGVNEQFF. The CDR3, as DNA: TGTGCCAGCAGTGGAGACCAAGGGGTAAATGAGCAGTTCTTC.

The chain links TRBV5-6 to TRBJ2-1; 10 nucleotides agree with TRBD2. The CDR3 is 16 amino acids. Per germline, CDR1 SGHDT and CDR2 YYEEEE. The ends lost 1 base at V and 8 bases at J; junction bases unmatched: 9. In DNA, the CDR3 is TGTGCCAGCAGCTTGAAGAGCGGGAGGGCGCTTGATGAGCAGTTCTTC. Its translation is CASSLKSGRALDEQFF.